The 25 T cell receptor beta chains below all came from one sample that was sequenced in a study of blood T cells in healthy people across ages. PCR was performed a second time for roughly 7 to 11 cycles using a sample-barcoded 5' primer and a J-beta primer mix. TCRdb re-analysed the 5' RACE reads in MiXCR, keeping a single row per CDR3 protein. The table includes approximately 850,000 distinct CDR3 sequences, around 42% detected once. Sequenced sample: blood. All receptors come from a man in his sixties in good health.

V is TRBV28 and J is TRBJ1-2; D is unresolved. V gave up 5 bases and J gave up 4 bases, with 11 bases separating them. CDR3 length equals 13 residues. The germline V gene encodes CDR1 MDHEN and CDR2 SYDVKM. The CDR3 sequence: CASSPGFLYGYTF. Written as DNA, the CDR3 is TGTGCCAGCAGTCCGGGATTTCTCTATGGCTACACCTTC.

This sequence joins TRBV29-1 and TRBJ1-1; TRBD1 is a possible D gene (5 bases). V gave up 6 bases and J gave up 0 bases, with 14 bases separating them. The germline CDR1 and CDR2 sequences are SQVTM and ANQGSEA. The CDR3 totals 14 residues. The CDR3 DNA reads TGCAGCGTCAATACAAGGACATTGAACACTGAAGCTTTCTTT. It translates to CSVNTRTLNTEAFF.

This sequence joins TRBV7-9 and TRBJ2-7, with D uncertain. The CDR3 covers 15 residues. CDR1 SEHNR and CDR2 FQNEAQ come from the germline V gene (reference sequence). Trimming cost V 2 bases and J 4 bases, with 15 bases left between them. As DNA, the CDR3 is TGTGCCAGCAGCTTATTTGGCCCCGGCCCTTACGAGCAGTACTTC. It is translated as CASSLFGPGPYEQYF.

To note about this clonotype: Mismatch with germline at one junction end may stem from a read error. The chain links TRBV7-2 to TRBJ1-2; D ambiguous. In germline, CDR1 is SGHTA, CDR2 FQGNSA. CDR3 length: 14 residues. Here the CDR3 DNA reads TGTGCCAGCAGCTCCTCCGGAGGCTCCTATGGCCACACCTTC. It is translated as CASSSSGGSYGHTF.

This clonotype was observed a few times. The chain couples TRBV9 to TRBJ2-5; D is possibly TRBD1 or TRBD2 (5 bases each). Germline V gene sequence: CDR1 SGDLS, CDR2 YYNGEE. This CDR3 comprises 15 residues. The V end was cut by 3 bases, the J end by 4 bases, with 16 bases between. The CDR3 protein is CASSAGRGVAETQYF. CDR3 coding DNA: TGTGCCAGCAGCGCAGGACGAGGGGTCGCAGAGACCCAGTACTTC. The full variable domain, in which reference TRBV9 and TRBJ2-5 provide the parts outside the CDR3, is DSGVTQTPKHLITATGQRVTLRCSPRSGDLSVYWYQQSLDQGLQFLIQYYNGEERAKGNILERFSAQQFPDLHSELNLSSLELGDSALYFCASSAGRGVAETQYFGPGTRLLVL.

V and J are TRBV29-1 and TRBJ1-4; D possibly corresponds to TRBD1 (6 bases). V lost 3 bases, J lost 10 bases, and 9 bases lay in between. Looked up from germline, CDR1 is SQVTM and CDR2 is ANQGSEA. The CDR3 has 11 residues. CDR3 sequence reads: CSVEVTGKLFF. DNA for the CDR3: TGCAGCGTTGAGGTGACAGGAAAACTGTTTTTT.

The chain is built from TRBV5-6 and TRBJ2-1, with TRBD1 identical over 9 bases. Trimming at V came to 1 base and at J to 7 bases, leaving 9 bases not matched to a gene. The germline gives CDR1 SGHDT, CDR2 YYEEEE. CDR3 size: 16 residues. The CDR3: CASSLSAGTGHNEQFF. CDR3 DNA: TGTGCCAGCAGCTTGTCTGCCGGGACAGGGCATAATGAGCAGTTCTTC. The entire variable domain, with the rest obtained from reference TRBV5-6 and TRBJ2-1, is as follows: DAGVTQSPTHLIKTRGQQVTLRCSPKSGHDTVSWYQQALGQGPQFIFQYYEEEERQRGNFPDRFSGHQFPNYSSELNVNALLLGDSALYLCASSLSAGTGHNEQFFGPGTRLTVL.

In this sample, this clonotype turned up a few times. The gene calls are TRBV12-3 or TRBV12-4 and TRBJ1-2; D might be TRBD1 (6 bases). There are 14 residues in the CDR3. V gave up 4 bases and J gave up 4 bases, with 13 bases separating them. The CDR3 nucleotides are TGTGCCAGCAGTTCGACAGGACCTATCTATGGCTACACCTTC. It specifies CASSSTGPIYGYTF.

At least ten counts were recorded for this clonotype. A junction boundary mismatches the germline segment, possibly from a read error. The gene calls are TRBV7-2 and TRBJ2-7, with a possible D match to TRBD1 (7 bases). The germline gives CDR1 SGHTA, CDR2 FQGNSA. The CDR3 length is 13 residues. CDR3 sequence: CASSAGQTYEQYF. The CDR3 DNA follows: TGCGCCAGCAGTGCGGGACAGACCTACGAGCAGTACTTC.

Of note for this clonotype: A much bigger clone sits one base away, suggesting this may be a read error. The chain employs TRBV5-1 and TRBJ2-7, with 7 bases that match TRBD2. Germline-derived CDR1 and CDR2 are SGHRS and YFSETQ. The CDR3 runs to 14 residues. J was trimmed by 3 bases and V by 4 bases; bases with no gene match: 7. CDR3 sequence reads: CASSAAGDRYEQYF. As DNA, the CDR3 is TGCGCCAGCAGCGCGGCGGGGGACCGCTACGAGCAGTACTTC. The entire variable domain, with the rest obtained from reference TRBV5-1 and TRBJ2-7, is as follows: KAGVTQTPRYLIKTRGQQVTLSCSPISGHRSVSWYQQTPGQGLQFLFEYFSETQRNKGNFPGRFSGRQFSNSRSEMNVSTLELGDSALYLCASSAAGDRYEQYFGPGTRLTVT.

About this clonotype itself: Its ends do not fully match the called genes, so a read error is possible. The chain is built from TRBV20-1 and TRBJ2-3, with TRBD2 matching over 15 bases. CDR3 length: 19 amino acids. The V gene's germline CDR1 is DFQATT and CDR2 SNEGSKA (reference sequence). The CDR3 sequence is CSARDEPGLAGGLPDTQYF. Here the CDR3 DNA reads TGCAGTGCTCGAGATGAACCGGGACTAGCGGGGGGATTGCCAGATACGCAGTATTTT.

In DNA form, the CDR3 reads TGTGCCAGCAGTTACGCCTCAACCCCAGGATATGGCTACACCTTC. Protein product: CASSYASTPGYGYTF. The V and J genes are TRBV6-5 and TRBJ1-2; D is unclear. The CDR3 runs 15 residues. Germline V gene sequence: CDR1 MNHEY, CDR2 SVGAGI. V lost 2 bases and J 5 bases, leaving 15 bases between the germline ends.

This clonotype came up a few times. This chain joins TRBV10-3 and TRBJ1-1; D may be TRBD1 (6 bases). V was shortened by 5 bases and J by 5 bases, with 15 bases between the two germline ends. Per germline, CDR1 ENHRY and CDR2 SYGVKD. The CDR3 is made up of 14 amino acids. CDR3 in DNA: TGTGCCATCAGTACCACCGAGAGGGGGACTGAAGCTTTCTTT. It encodes CAISTTERGTEAFF.

Here the CDR3 reads CASSLAPSSSKQYF. In DNA form, the CDR3 reads TGTGCCAGCAGCTTAGCGCCTAGCTCCAGTAAGCAGTACTTC. The chain links TRBV7-2 to TRBJ2-5; possible D gene TRBD2, 5 bases. Trimming cost V 0 bases and J 11 bases, with 16 bases left between them. CDR3 length equals 14 residues. Germline CDR1 is SGHTA and CDR2 is FQGNSA.

The chain employs TRBV5-1 and TRBJ2-7; 8 positions agree with TRBD1. The CDR3 contains 13 residues. Germline values: CDR1 SGHRS, CDR2 YFSETQ. J was trimmed by 5 bases and V by 4 bases; bases with no gene match: 5. In DNA, the CDR3 is TGCGCCAGCAGCACCACAGGGGGAAACGAGCAGTACTTC. Its protein is CASSTTGGNEQYF.

This clonotype was detected only a few times. This chain connects TRBV11-2 to TRBJ1-4; D might be TRBD1 (5 bases). V lost 5 bases to trimming and J lost 5 bases, with 15 bases between them. This CDR3 spans 15 amino acids. Germline CDR1 reads SGHAT; CDR2 reads FQNNGV. CDR3 in DNA: TGTGCCAGCAGCACCCGACAGCGAGAGAATGAAAAACTGTTTTTT. Translation: CASSTRQRENEKLFF.

This clonotype was detected only a few times. The chain links TRBV28 to TRBJ2-7, with 9 nucleotides matching TRBD1. The V and J ends lost 5 bases and 3 bases, in that order; junction bases with no gene match: 11. The CDR3 loop spans 16 amino acids. From germline, CDR1 is MDHEN and CDR2 SYDVKM. This chain's CDR3 is CASSPLKGQGVYEQYF. For the CDR3, the DNA is TGTGCCAGCAGTCCTCTGAAGGGACAGGGAGTCTACGAGCAGTACTTC.

Only a few counts were recorded for this clonotype. The J gene is TRBJ2-5, the V gene TRBV7-2; the D is unclear. The CDR3 runs 14 residues. Germline V gene lookup returns CDR1 SGHTA and CDR2 FQGNSA. V lost 8 bases and J lost 2, with 15 bases in between. The CDR3, as DNA: TGTGCCAGCTCCTCCACGCCCGCGCAAGAGACCCAGTACTTC. This gives the protein CASSSTPAQETQYF.

The V and J genes are TRBV15 and TRBJ2-1; D may be TRBD2 (5 bases). CDR3 length: 14 amino acids. The germline V and J ends were trimmed by 0 bases and 9 bases, with 12 bases remaining between them. From germline, CDR1 is LNHNV and CDR2 YYDKDF (reference sequence). CDR3 amino acids: CATSRDLGSSEQFF. In DNA form, the CDR3 reads TGTGCCACCAGCAGAGATCTAGGGAGCAGTGAGCAGTTCTTC.

The sample holds a few counts of this clonotype. The chain carries TRBV27 and TRBJ1-1; 7 positions agree with TRBD1. The V segment lost 3 bases and the J segment 4 bases; nucleotides outside the gene matches: 8. This CDR3 contains 15 residues. The germline CDR1 and CDR2 sequences are MNHEY and SMNVEV (reference sequence). The CDR3 DNA reads as TGTGCCAGCAGTTTCCAGTCAGGGGGGCTCACTGAAGCTTTCTTT. Amino acid sequence: CASSFQSGGLTEAFF.

The chain uses TRBV9 and TRBJ2-7; 10 nucleotides line up with TRBD1. CDR3 size: 16 residues. V lost 4 bases to trimming and J lost 3 bases; unmatched junction nucleotides: 10. The germline CDR1 and CDR2 sequences are SGDLS and YYNGEE. The CDR3 nucleotides read TGTGCCAGCAGCACCGGAGACGGGGACAGGGGCTACGAGCAGTACTTC. Translation gives CASSTGDGDRGYEQYF.

This clonotype was found a few times. The rearrangement links TRBV15 to TRBJ2-1; TRBD2 matches at 11 bases. The germline gives CDR1 LNHNV, CDR2 YYDKDF (reference sequence). The length of the CDR3 is 16 residues. V trimming: 0 bases; J trimming: 7 bases; junction bases outside the gene matches: 5. CDR3 DNA sequence: TGTGCCACCAGCAGAGAGACTAGCGGGGTCGGGAATGAGCAGTTCTTC. Translated, it gives CATSRETSGVGNEQFF. The full variable domain, completed using reference TRBV15 and TRBJ2-1, is DAMVIQNPRYQVTQFGKPVTLSCSQTLNHNVMYWYQQKSSQAPKLLFHYYDKDFNNEADTPDNFQSRRPNTSFCFLDIRSPGLGDTAMYLCATSRETSGVGNEQFFGPGTRLTVL.

The chain has TRBV4-3 and TRBJ2-7; 11 bases align to TRBD2. Germline assignment: CDR1 LGHNA and CDR2 YSLEER. V was pared by 4 bases and J by 6 bases, with 11 bases of the junction left unmatched. This CDR3 is 16 amino acids long. The CDR3 DNA sequence: TGCGCCAGCAGCCCATGGGGTGGGACTAGCGGTTCCGAGCAGTACTTC. Protein sequence: CASSPWGGTSGSEQYF.

V is TRBV12-3 or TRBV12-4 and J is TRBJ2-5; 9 nucleotides align to TRBD2. TRBJ2-7 explains the end of the DNA better; the J call may be wrong. The length of the CDR3 is 13 residues. The CDR3: CASRGLARHEQYF. Here the CDR3 DNA reads TGTGCCAGCAGGGGACTAGCCAGACACGAGCAGTACTTC.

This clonotype was counted many times. The chain combines TRBV2 with TRBJ1-2; D possibly corresponds to TRBD1 (5 bases). Germline V gene sequence: CDR1 SNHLY, CDR2 FYNNEI. Trimming pared 4 bases from V and 4 bases from J, leaving 10 bases between. The CDR3 contains 13 residues. The CDR3 DNA reads TGTGCCAGCAGTGGACCGGGGGGCTATGGCTACACCTTC. Its translation is CASSGPGGYGYTF.